The clone carrying this T cell receptor beta chain was recorded only once. Its cognate antigen is unknown. This CDR3 is also generated by other DNA sequences in the sample. This sample was taken from a study of shared clonotypes between healthy human individuals. Selected positively for CCR7 and CD45RO-negative, naive CD8 cells excluded terminally differentiated effector memory CD45RA+ cells. Germline lookup yields CDR1 MDHEN and CDR2 SYDVKM. The CDR3 is made up of 14 amino acids. J gave up 4 bases and V 2 bases, and 3 bases lay outside the gene matches. Libraries were prepared by immunoSEQ multiplex PCR; TCRdb keeps only in-frame clonotypes and omits some of them. The sample includes hundreds of thousands of clones, approximately 96% of them seen just once. The study's findings and limits: Genetic and exposure-history diversity was limited by the small donor number.

V gene TRBV28 combines with J gene TRBJ2-7; 9 nucleotides line up with TRBD1. What was sequenced was naive CD8+ T cells sorted from blood. The TCR was taken from a woman in her twenties or thirties in good health. In nucleotides, the CDR3 is TGTGCCAGCAGTTTACCGGGACAGGGTTACGAGCAGTACTTC. It is translated as CASSLPGQGYEQYF.